Shown below are 10 T cell receptor beta chains from a single sample sequenced in a study of shared T cell receptors in the human thymus. Repertoires were generated with immunoSEQ multiplex PCR, while TCRdb's copy carries only in-frame clones and drops some. Seen here are about 730,000 clones, 80% to 90% observed once, and the top ten hold 0.0095% to 0.013%. These records were also assigned to another study, of human thymus T cells.

Sequencing was carried out using thymocytes. These TCRs come from a girl under three years old with a congenital heart defect.

This chain uses TRBV6-1 with TRBJ1-2, with TRBD1 matching over 9 bases. V gave up 6 bases and J gave up 4 bases; unmatched junction bases: 3. Germline V CDR1 and CDR2: MNHNS, SASEGT. This CDR3 contains 13 residues. CDR3 nucleotides: TGTGCCAGCAGCGGGACAGGGCCCTATGGCTACACCTTC. Encoded protein: CASSGTGPYGYTF.

The J gene is TRBJ1-2, the V gene TRBV5-1; D might be TRBD1 (6 bases). The germline V gene encodes CDR1 SGHRS and CDR2 YFSETQ. The CDR3 extends over 14 amino acids. V shed 2 bases and J shed 4 bases, with 12 bases lying between them. The CDR3 sequence: CASSLSKGGYGYTF. CDR3 DNA sequence: TGCGCCAGCAGCTTAAGCAAAGGGGGCTATGGCTACACCTTC.

The chain links TRBV6-1 to TRBJ1-1, with a possible D match to TRBD1 (6 bases). Looked up from germline, CDR1 is MNHNS and CDR2 is SASEGT. Deletions cut 4 bases from V and 5 bases from J, with 11 bases between. This CDR3 spans 13 amino acids. The CDR3 DNA sequence: TGTGCCAGCAGTGCAGGGGTTGGGACTGAAGCTTTCTTT. Encoded protein: CASSAGVGTEAFF.

V and J are TRBV7-9 and TRBJ2-4, with 13 nucleotides matching TRBD2. Trimming removed 2 bases from V and 6 bases from J; junction bases left unmatched: 13. Germline CDR1 is SEHNR and CDR2 is FQNEAQ (reference sequence). CDR3 length equals 19 residues. This chain's CDR3 is CASSLPATSGGVIGNIQYF. In nucleotides, the CDR3 is TGTGCCAGCAGCTTACCCGCAACTAGCGGGGGGGTTATCGGAAACATTCAGTACTTC. Together with reference TRBV7-9 and TRBJ2-4, the CDR3 gives the full variable domain: DTGVSQNPRHKITKRGQNVTFRCDPISEHNRLYWYRQTLGQGPEFLTYFQNEAQLEKSRLLSDRFSAERPKGSFSTLEIQRTEQGDSAMYLCASSLPATSGGVIGNIQYFGAGTRLSVL.

This rearrangement joins TRBV6-5 to TRBJ1-1; D call uncertain. CDR1 is MNHEY, CDR2 SVGAGI, per germline. The CDR3 is 15 residues long. The V end was cut by 6 bases, the J end by 4 bases, with 18 bases between. The CDR3 protein is CASSEKLTMGTEAFF. CDR3 in DNA: TGTGCCAGCAGCGAAAAACTGACTATGGGCACTGAAGCTTTCTTT.

The V call is TRBV7-9, the J call TRBJ2-1; 9 bases are shared with TRBD2. The germline CDR1 and CDR2 sequences are SEHNR and FQNEAQ (reference sequence). There are 15 residues in the CDR3. Unmatched junction bases numbered 10, after V lost 5 bases and J lost 8 bases. CDR3 sequence (DNA): TGTGCCAGCAGCCAGAGAGGGACTAGCAGCTATGAGCAGTTCTTC. It codes for CASSQRGTSSYEQFF.

The chain combines TRBV6-5 with TRBJ2-3, with a weak D call TRBD1 (6 bases). This CDR3 has 15 amino acids. Trimming removed 7 bases at V and 5 bases at J, with 19 bases between. Germline values: CDR1 MNHEY, CDR2 SVGAGI. As DNA, the CDR3 is TGTGCCAGCAAGGCAGGGGCGCAGTGGGGAGATACGCAGTATTTT. It encodes CASKAGAQWGDTQYF.

The chain recombines TRBV12-5 with TRBJ2-7, with a possible D match to TRBD1 (5 bases). Germline assignment: CDR1 LGHNT and CDR2 FRNRAP. V was shortened by 1 base and J by 3 bases, with 10 bases between the two germline ends. CDR3 length equals 14 residues. The CDR3 reads CASGLAPQDYEQYF. The DNA of the CDR3 is TGTGCTAGTGGTTTGGCCCCACAGGACTACGAGCAGTACTTC.

CDR3 in DNA: TGCGCCAGCAGCTTGTCTCAGGGGATCGTGGCAGAGACCCAGTACTTC. Amino acid sequence: CASSLSQGIVAETQYF. The chain joins TRBV5-1 to TRBJ2-5; the D gene is possibly TRBD1 (6 bases). The CDR3 runs to 16 residues. Trimming pared 1 base from V and 4 bases from J, leaving 17 bases between. CDR1 and CDR2 (germline): SGHRS, YFSETQ.

The J gene is TRBJ2-1, the V gene TRBV12-5; weak D call: TRBD2 (6 bases). This CDR3 contains 16 residues. Germline CDR1 LGHNT, CDR2 FRNRAP. V lost 0 bases and J lost 5, with 14 bases in between. Here the CDR3 reads CASGLVPGGEHNEQFF. The CDR3 nucleotides read TGTGCTAGTGGTTTGGTACCAGGAGGGGAGCACAATGAGCAGTTCTTC.